Listed below are T cell receptor beta chains from one sample, sequenced in a study of beta chain features in type 1 diabetes. Repertoires were generated with immunoSEQ multiplex PCR, while TCRdb's copy carries only in-frame clones and drops some. The repertoire holds about 290,000 clones, with 8% as singletons. Specimen: central memory CD4+ T cells from blood. These receptors originate from a woman between 18 and 30 years old in good health. The CDR3 runs from the conserved cysteine through the conserved F or W. Fields, in order: J gene, clone size, V gene, D gene, CDR3 DNA, CDR3 protein. A D gene is named only where the DNA matches it firmly. The size of a clone is reported for some rows only, either as once, few or many, or as a class for expanded clones.

J gene: TRBJ1-5; clone size: NA; V gene: TRBV10-3; D gene: NA; CDR3 DNA: TGTGCCATCGCGGACAGATTCAATCAGCCCCAGCATTTT; CDR3 protein: CAIADRFNQPQHF
J gene: TRBJ2-4; clone size: NA; V gene: TRBV7-2; D gene: NA; CDR3 DNA: TGTGCCAGCAGCCACTTGACGTTAGCCAAAAACATTCAGTACTTC; CDR3 protein: CASSHLTLAKNIQYF
J gene: TRBJ2-1; clone size: NA; V gene: TRBV6-1; D gene: TRBD1; CDR3 DNA: TGTGCCAGCCCCGGACAGGGCGGCTCCTACAATGAGCAGTTCTTC; CDR3 protein: CASPGQGGSYNEQFF
J gene: TRBJ1-5; clone size: few; V gene: TRBV4-2; D gene: NA; CDR3 DNA: TGTGCCAGCAGCCAATTTCTGGGGGCTTCAAATCAGCCCCAGCATTTT; CDR3 protein: CASSQFLGASNQPQHF
J gene: TRBJ1-1; clone size: few; V gene: TRBV18; D gene: TRBD1; CDR3 DNA: TGTGCCAGCTCACTATTATCGCCGGGACAGGGATTTAAAGCTTTCTTT; CDR3 protein: CASSLLSPGQGFKAFF
J gene: TRBJ1-2; clone size: NA; V gene: TRBV28; D gene: NA; CDR3 DNA: TGTGCCAGCAGTTTTGGTCAGGTCTATGGCTACACCTTC; CDR3 protein: CASSFGQVYGYTF
J gene: TRBJ1-5; clone size: NA; V gene: TRBV6-5; D gene: NA; CDR3 DNA: TGTGCCAGCAGTTACGATGTTGGGCAGCCCCAGCATTTT; CDR3 protein: CASSYDVGQPQHF
J gene: TRBJ2-7; clone size: few; V gene: TRBV7-7; D gene: TRBD1; CDR3 DNA: TGTGCTAGCAGCCCCGTAACAGGGGGCGACGAGCAGTACTTC; CDR3 protein: CASSPVTGGDEQYF
J gene: TRBJ1-5; clone size: NA; V gene: TRBV18; D gene: NA; CDR3 DNA: TGTGCCAGCTCATCATCAGTCGGCAATCAGCCCCAGCATTTT; CDR3 protein: CASSSSVGNQPQHF
J gene: TRBJ1-2; clone size: few; V gene: TRBV7-8; D gene: NA; CDR3 DNA: TGTGCTACGGGCGGAACTAACTATGGCTACACCTTC; CDR3 protein: CATGGTNYGYTF
J gene: TRBJ2-1; clone size: few; V gene: TRBV6-5; D gene: NA; CDR3 DNA: TGTGCCACCCAGGGTGTGGATGAGCAGTTCTTC; CDR3 protein: CATQGVDEQFF
J gene: TRBJ1-5; clone size: few; V gene: TRBV5-1; D gene: TRBD1; CDR3 DNA: TGCGCCAGCAGCAGGACAGGGCCTCAGCCCCAGCATTTT; CDR3 protein: CASSRTGPQPQHF
J gene: TRBJ2-5; clone size: few; V gene: TRBV7-9; D gene: NA; CDR3 DNA: TGTGCCAGCAGCTTAGGGGACGAGACCCAGTACTTC; CDR3 protein: CASSLGDETQYF
J gene: TRBJ2-1; clone size: many; V gene: TRBV7-9; D gene: NA; CDR3 DNA: TGTGCCAGCAGCTCCGGACTCGGATTGATGGGCAATGAGCAGTTCTTC; CDR3 protein: CASSSGLGLMGNEQFF
J gene: TRBJ2-2; clone size: few; V gene: TRBV7-9; D gene: NA; CDR3 DNA: TGTGCCAGCAGCCAGACCGAAACCGGGGAGCTGTTTTTT; CDR3 protein: CASSQTETGELFF
J gene: TRBJ2-3; clone size: few; V gene: TRBV7-2; D gene: NA; CDR3 DNA: TGTGCCAGCAGCTCCCACAGGACCACAGATACGCAGTATTTT; CDR3 protein: CASSSHRTTDTQYF
J gene: TRBJ2-1; clone size: NA; V gene: TRBV27; D gene: NA; CDR3 DNA: TGTGCCAGCAGTTTCTGGACGGGAGCGTCTCGGAATGAGCAGTTCTTC; CDR3 protein: CASSFWTGASRNEQFF
J gene: TRBJ2-3; clone size: few; V gene: TRBV7-9; D gene: NA; CDR3 DNA: TGTGCCAGCAGCTCTAACTTCCGGGGCCCTAGGGCTAGCACAGATACGCAGTATTTT; CDR3 protein: CASSSNFRGPRASTDTQYF
J gene: TRBJ2-2; clone size: few; V gene: TRBV15; D gene: TRBD2; CDR3 DNA: TGTGCCACCAGCAGAGCGGGGGGGACCGGGGAGCTGTTTTTT; CDR3 protein: CATSRAGGTGELFF
J gene: TRBJ2-3; clone size: NA; V gene: TRBV28; D gene: TRBD1; CDR3 DNA: TGTGCCAGCAGTTTAAGTGGGGACAGACTCACAGATACGCAGTATTTT; CDR3 protein: CASSLSGDRLTDTQYF
J gene: TRBJ1-1; clone size: NA; V gene: TRBV7-2; D gene: NA; CDR3 DNA: TGTGCCAGCAAGGGTGGGGCGGCGGAAGCTTTCTTT; CDR3 protein: CASKGGAAEAFF
J gene: TRBJ2-2; clone size: few; V gene: TRBV2; D gene: NA; CDR3 DNA: TGTGCCAGGGGTCCCGGGACACCTCACACCGGGGAGCTGTTTTTT; CDR3 protein: CARGPGTPHTGELFF
J gene: TRBJ2-7; clone size: NA; V gene: TRBV19; D gene: NA; CDR3 DNA: TGTGCCAGTCGGAGGGTTTCCACTGCCTACGAGCAGTACTTC; CDR3 protein: CASRRVSTAYEQYF
J gene: TRBJ2-5; clone size: few; V gene: TRBV13; D gene: NA; CDR3 DNA: TGTGCCAGCAGCTTAGATGGCGGCACGGGGGCCCAGTACTTC; CDR3 protein: CASSLDGGTGAQYF
J gene: TRBJ1-1; clone size: NA; V gene: TRBV7-2; D gene: NA; CDR3 DNA: TGTGCCAGCAGCTTTTCCGAGGCCACTGAAGCTTTCTTT; CDR3 protein: CASSFSEATEAFF
J gene: TRBJ2-5; clone size: NA; V gene: TRBV27; D gene: NA; CDR3 DNA: TGTGCCAGCAGTTTAGGAAGGGAAGAGACCCAGTACTTC; CDR3 protein: CASSLGREETQYF
J gene: TRBJ2-1; clone size: NA; V gene: TRBV7-2; D gene: NA; CDR3 DNA: TGTGCCAGCAGCTTATTAAGTGGTGAGCAGTTCTTC; CDR3 protein: CASSLLSGEQFF
J gene: TRBJ1-6; clone size: few; V gene: TRBV7-3; D gene: NA; CDR3 DNA: TGTGCCAGCAGCTTAAACAGGGTGGGAAATTCACCCCTCCACTTT; CDR3 protein: CASSLNRVGNSPLHF
J gene: TRBJ1-5; clone size: many; V gene: TRBV7-2; D gene: NA; CDR3 DNA: TGTGCGAGCACCTTACCGGGGGCCACCAATCAGCCCCAGCATTTT; CDR3 protein: CASTLPGATNQPQHF
J gene: TRBJ2-5; clone size: few; V gene: TRBV9; D gene: TRBD1; CDR3 DNA: TGTGCCAGCAGCGTAGGGGACAGGCTGAAGACCCAGTACTTC; CDR3 protein: CASSVGDRLKTQYF
J gene: TRBJ2-5; clone size: few; V gene: TRBV5-4; D gene: TRBD2; CDR3 DNA: TGTGCCAGCAGCTTGTGGGGCGGGGCTAGCGGCCTAGGGGAGACCCAGTACTTC; CDR3 protein: CASSLWGGASGLGETQYF
J gene: TRBJ2-5; clone size: few; V gene: TRBV2; D gene: NA; CDR3 DNA: TGTGCCAGCACCAAAGAAGAGACCCAGTACTTC; CDR3 protein: CASTKEETQYF
J gene: TRBJ1-1; clone size: many; V gene: TRBV11-2; D gene: NA; CDR3 DNA: TGTGCCAGCAGCCTTCTGGTCTCGAACACTGAAGCTTTCTTT; CDR3 protein: CASSLLVSNTEAFF
J gene: TRBJ2-1; clone size: many; V gene: TRBV4-2; D gene: TRBD2; CDR3 DNA: TGTGCCAGCAGCCAAGATATAGCGGGAACCTACAATGAGCAGTTCTTC; CDR3 protein: CASSQDIAGTYNEQFF
J gene: TRBJ2-4; clone size: NA; V gene: TRBV30; D gene: NA; CDR3 DNA: TGTGCCTGGAAGGGGATCATAGCCAAAAACATTCAGTACTTC; CDR3 protein: CAWKGIIAKNIQYF
J gene: TRBJ1-1; clone size: NA; V gene: TRBV18; D gene: NA; CDR3 DNA: TGTGCCAGCTCACCGGGGGGGAACACTGAAGCTTTCTTT; CDR3 protein: CASSPGGNTEAFF
J gene: TRBJ1-2; clone size: few; V gene: TRBV18; D gene: NA; CDR3 DNA: TGTGCCAGCTCAGCAGGAGCTAACTATGGCTACACCTTC; CDR3 protein: CASSAGANYGYTF
J gene: TRBJ2-5; clone size: NA; V gene: TRBV11-3; D gene: NA; CDR3 DNA: TGTGCCAGCAGCCGGGGACTCCAAGAGACCCAGTACTTC; CDR3 protein: CASSRGLQETQYF
J gene: TRBJ1-5; clone size: NA; V gene: TRBV25-1; D gene: TRBD1; CDR3 DNA: TGTGCCAGCAGTGGACAGGGGAGTCAGCCCCAGCATTTT; CDR3 protein: CASSGQGSQPQHF
J gene: TRBJ1-1; clone size: NA; V gene: TRBV19; D gene: TRBD1; CDR3 DNA: TGTGCCAGTAGTACAGGGGGCAGGAACACTGAAGCTTTCTTT; CDR3 protein: CASSTGGRNTEAFF
J gene: TRBJ2-5; clone size: few; V gene: TRBV4-2; D gene: TRBD2; CDR3 DNA: TGTGCCAGCAGCCAAGTGGGAGGGCGGGGAGAAGAGACCCAGTACTTC; CDR3 protein: CASSQVGGRGEETQYF